A selection of T cell receptor beta chains follows, all from one sample in a study of T-cell memory formation after mild COVID-19. Each CDR3 protein is one row after TCRdb ran MiXCR on the 5' RACE reads. In the table there are some 82,000 distinct CDR3 sequences, more than 10% of which are singletons. The sample taken for sequencing was PBMCs or a T cell subset sorted from them (not recorded which). The receptors stem from a man younger than 35 who had mild COVID-19 (a few samples of this study predate the infection). Cell type and time point are not known. Each CDR3 is given with its conserved first and last residue. D genes are given only for firm matches. The size of a clone is reported for some rows only, either as once, few or many, or as a class for expanded clones.

TRBJ2-2 TRBV6-2/TRBV6-3 TRBD1 - CATLDRDGGELFF TGTGCCACACTTGACAGGGATGGCGGGGAGCTGTTTTTT
TRBJ2-2 TRBV5-1 - - CASSPMRNTGELFF TGCGCCAGCAGCCCCATGAGGAACACCGGGGAGCTGTTTTTT
TRBJ1-1 TRBV15 - few CATSPWDLNTEAFF TGTGCCACCAGCCCTTGGGACCTGAACACTGAAGCTTTCTTT
TRBJ2-2 TRBV9 - - CASSGYDTGELFF TGTGCCAGCAGCGGCTACGACACCGGGGAGCTGTTTTTT
TRBJ2-3 TRBV28 TRBD2 many CASSYPPSGGLSTDTQYF TGTGCCAGCAGTTATCCACCTAGCGGGGGCCTCAGCACAGATACGCAGTATTTT
TRBJ2-7 TRBV5-1 TRBD1 - CASSKTGGGYEQYF TGCGCCAGCAGCAAAACAGGGGGCGGCTACGAGCAGTACTTC
TRBJ2-1 TRBV9 TRBD1 few CASSVVGQSSYNEQFF TGTGCCAGCAGCGTAGTGGGACAGAGCTCCTACAATGAGCAGTTCTTC
TRBJ2-3 TRBV27 - - CASSLEGSTDTQYF TGTGCCAGCAGTCTAGAGGGTAGCACAGATACGCAGTATTTT
TRBJ1-1 TRBV7-9 - few CASSLTRPEAFF TGTGCCAGCAGCTTAACGAGGCCTGAAGCTTTCTTT
TRBJ2-3 TRBV5-1 - few CASSLEAASTDTQYF TGCGCCAGCAGCTTGGAGGCAGCTAGCACAGATACGCAGTATTTT
TRBJ1-2 TRBV7-9 - - CASSLVRRIDRNYGYTF TGTGCCAGCAGCTTAGTCCGTCGGATAGACAGGAACTATGGCTACACCTTC
TRBJ2-7 TRBV6-6 TRBD2 many CASSYGSGGGEQYF TGTGCCAGCAGTTATGGTAGCGGGGGTGGGGAGCAGTACTTC
TRBJ1-2 TRBV4-1 - few CASSQVQGGCTF TGCGCCAGCAGCCAAGTCCAGGGCGGGTGCACCTTC
TRBJ2-2 TRBV5-1 - few CASSPGTSTAELFF TGCGCCAGCAGCCCAGGGACAAGCACCGCGGAGCTGTTTTTT
TRBJ1-6 TRBV7-9 TRBD1 few CASSQNTGGDNSPLHF TGTGCCAGCAGCCAAAATACAGGGGGGGATAATTCACCCCTCCACTTT
TRBJ1-2 TRBV6-6 - few CASTLPGYGYTF TGTGCCAGCACCTTACCGGGCTATGGCTACACCTTC
TRBJ2-3 TRBV6-2/TRBV6-3 - - CASSYRGTDTQYF TGTGCCAGCAGTTACAGGGGAACAGATACGCAGTATTTT
TRBJ1-2 TRBV15 - few CATSRDRGLGADGYTF TGTGCCACCAGCAGAGATCGGGGTTTGGGGGCCGATGGCTACACCTTC
TRBJ2-7 TRBV16 TRBD1 - CASSYGTGENEQYF TGTGCCAGCAGCTACGGGACAGGGGAAAACGAGCAGTACTTC
TRBJ1-1 TRBV5-1 - - CASSPLTNTEAFF TGCGCCAGCAGCCCACTTACGAACACTGAAGCTTTCTTT
TRBJ1-2 TRBV4-3 TRBD1 - CASSHRTGYISYGYTF TGCGCCAGCAGCCACCGGACAGGGTATATATCCTATGGCTACACCTTC
TRBJ1-2 TRBV6-5 TRBD1 - CASSYESGGLSDGYTF TGTGCCAGCAGTTACGAGTCAGGGGGACTCTCTGATGGCTACACCTTC
TRBJ1-5 TRBV3-1 TRBD1 many CASSRTGGNQPQHF TGTGCCAGCAGCCGGACAGGGGGCAACCAGCCCCAGCATTTT
TRBJ1-6 TRBV6-2/TRBV6-3 - few CASSYAVRTPGDESPLHF TGTGCCAGCAGTTACGCGGTTCGGACGCCGGGCGACGAGTCACCCCTCCACTTT
TRBJ2-6 TRBV6-5 - - CASSYGWTGANVLTF TGTGCCAGCAGTTACGGATGGACTGGGGCCAACGTCCTGACTTTC
TRBJ2-2 TRBV29-1 TRBD2 - CSVEAGGNTGELFF TGCAGCGTTGAAGCGGGAGGAAACACCGGGGAGCTGTTTTTT
TRBJ1-5 TRBV5-5 - few CASSLPDGAQPQHF TGTGCCAGCAGCTTGCCCGACGGAGCTCAGCCCCAGCATTTT
TRBJ2-3 TRBV7-2 TRBD2 few CASSPGTSDTDTQYF TGTGCCAGCAGCCCCGGGACTAGCGACACAGATACGCAGTATTTT
TRBJ2-2 TRBV7-2 - few CASSLEPGELFF TGTGCCAGCAGCTTAGAGCCCGGGGAGCTGTTTTTT
TRBJ2-7 TRBV6-1 - many CASSERGGRGYEQYF TGTGCCAGCAGTGAAAGGGGGGGCCGGGGATACGAGCAGTACTTC